The T cell receptor beta chain described here comes from a study of CD8+ T cells in alopecia areata. cDNA prepared by RNA extraction and subsequent reverse transcription served as the template for sequencing. Sequenced by immunoSEQ multiplex PCR; TCRdb stores in-frame clones only, minus some. The table has some 190,000 clones, 50% to 60% seen once. CDR3 length equals 12 residues. Germline assignment: CDR1 SGHVS and CDR2 FQNEAQ. V shed 6 bases and J shed 10 bases, with 10 bases lying between them. The treatment here: oral pan-JAK inhibitor, 5-10 mg twice daily. Specimen: CD4+ T cells sorted from blood, collected at week 4, from a patient treated with tofacitinib. The chain has TRBV7-8 and TRBJ2-6; D gene uncertain. This TCR was recovered from a human donor with alopecia areata. The CDR3 sequence: CASRPGGNVLTF. For the CDR3, the DNA is TGTGCCAGCAGACCGGGCGGTAACGTCCTGACTTTC.